This is a list of T cell receptor beta chains from one sample in a study of graft-versus-host responses after intestinal transplantation. The method was immunoSEQ multiplex PCR; TCRdb's version includes in-frame clones alone and lacks a portion of them. The sample includes around 96,000 clones, 80% to 95% seen only once; the top ten take roughly 16%. Sequencing used PBMCs, obtained around 450 days after intestinal transplant. These receptors originate from a human patient who received an intestinal transplant, so some T cells may come from the graft donor. Each CDR3 is given with its conserved first and last residue. D genes are given only for firm matches. The size field is filled for only some rows; it gives once, few, many or a size class.

size: -; D: -; V: TRBV5-6; J: TRBJ2-1; CDR3: CASSQGTPGDEQFF; DNA: TGTGCCAGCAGCCAGGGGACTCCGGGCGATGAGCAGTTCTTC
size: -; D: -; V: TRBV7-8; J: TRBJ2-7; CDR3: CASSPPGSYEQYF; DNA: TGTGCCAGCAGCCCCCCTGGCTCCTACGAGCAGTACTTC
size: once; D: -; V: TRBV7-9; J: TRBJ1-6; CDR3: CASSLSDRQRDSPLHF; DNA: TGTGCCAGCAGCTTAAGTGACAGGCAACGGGATTCACCCCTCCACTTT
size: -; D: -; V: TRBV29-1; J: TRBJ1-2; CDR3: CSVDSYGYTF; DNA: TGCAGCGTTGACAGCTATGGCTACACCTTC
size: -; D: -; V: TRBV2; J: TRBJ2-3; CDR3: CATLTAKSTDTQYF; DNA: TGTGCCACCCTGACCGCTAAATCGACAGATACGCAGTATTTT
size: -; D: -; V: TRBV27; J: TRBJ1-5; CDR3: CASSLWQGNQPQHF; DNA: TGTGCCAGCAGTTTGTGGCAGGGCAATCAGCCCCAGCATTTT
size: -; D: -; V: TRBV19; J: TRBJ2-3; CDR3: CASSIGAVRSDTQYF; DNA: TGTGCCAGTAGTATTGGTGCCGTCCGGTCAGATACGCAGTATTTT
size: -; D: TRBD1; V: TRBV10-3; J: TRBJ1-1; CDR3: CATAINDRGNTEAFF; DNA: TGTGCCACCGCAATCAATGACAGGGGGAACACTGAAGCTTTCTTT
size: -; D: TRBD1; V: TRBV4-2; J: TRBJ2-7; CDR3: CASSQLLRGRGYEQYF; DNA: TGTGCCAGCAGCCAACTACTCCGAGGCAGGGGGTACGAGCAGTACTTC
size: -; D: -; V: TRBV7-3; J: TRBJ1-3; CDR3: CASSSDGGNTIYF; DNA: TGTGCCAGCAGTTCAGATGGAGGAAACACCATATATTTT
size: -; D: TRBD1; V: TRBV6-5; J: TRBJ1-1; CDR3: CASSYSGRGRTEAFF; DNA: TGTGCCAGCAGTTACTCGGGCAGGGGGCGCACTGAAGCTTTCTTT
size: -; D: -; V: TRBV6-6; J: TRBJ2-5; CDR3: CASSYGTELGAQYF; DNA: TGTGCCAGCAGTTACGGAACGGAGCTGGGGGCCCAGTACTTC
size: -; D: TRBD2; V: TRBV7-2; J: TRBJ2-5; CDR3: CASSLGTSGGTQETQYF; DNA: TGTGCCAGCAGCTTAGGGACTAGCGGGGGGACCCAAGAGACCCAGTACTTC
size: -; D: -; V: TRBV6-5; J: TRBJ2-1; CDR3: CASSYGSGFLTMRQFF; DNA: TGTGCCAGCAGTTACGGGAGCGGGTTTCTTACAATGAGGCAGTTCTTC
size: few; D: -; V: TRBV5-4; J: TRBJ1-3; CDR3: CASSWDQGNTIYF; DNA: TGTGCCAGCAGCTGGGACCAGGGAAACACCATATATTTT
size: once; D: -; V: TRBV7-2; J: TRBJ1-2; CDR3: CASGGSYGYTF; DNA: TGTGCCAGCGGGGGAAGCTATGGCTACACCTTC